The 24 T cell receptor beta chains below were found in one sample sequenced in a study of regulatory T cells in long-lasting Graves disease. The sample's time point: newly diagnosed GD, antithyroid drugs for less than 3 months. PBMC RNA was the source of the TCR library. Arm-PCR with iRepertoire HTBI primers amplified the CDR3 regions for these TCR beta libraries. Each CDR3 protein gets one entry after TCRdb re-called the multiplex PCR reads with MiXCR. The sample carries under 300,000 distinct CDR3 sequences, roughly a fifth recorded once. The source material was peripheral blood mononuclear cells (PBMCs), sampled at new diagnosis, from a patient treated with antithyroid drugs. These receptors were collected from a female donor with Graves disease.

This clonotype was seen at least ten times. V gene TRBV27 combines with J gene TRBJ2-7; D perhaps matches TRBD2 (8 bases). The germline CDR1 and CDR2 sequences are MNHEY and SMNVEV (reference sequence). V lost 4 bases and J lost 3, with 22 bases in between. The CDR3 totals 17 residues. CDR3 residues: CASSSLGGTAGVYEQYF. CDR3 nucleotide sequence: TGTGCCAGCAGTTCCCTCGGAGGGACAGCGGGAGTCTACGAGCAGTACTTC.

The J gene is TRBJ2-3, the V gene TRBV6-9, with 12 bases that match TRBD2. V trimming: 3 bases; J trimming: 1 base; junction bases outside the gene matches: 14. The CDR3 totals 20 residues. Germline V CDR1 and CDR2: MNHGY, SVAAGI. The CDR3 DNA reads TGTGCCAGCAGTTACCAACGACTAGCGGGGGAAATGGACGGCACAGATACGCAGTATTTT. Translation gives CASSYQRLAGEMDGTDTQYF.

This clonotype was seen repeatedly, ten times or more. The chain employs TRBV7-2 and TRBJ2-3, with D possibly being TRBD2 (5 bases). The CDR3 is 14 amino acids. V was shortened by 2 bases and J by 4 bases, with 10 bases between the two germline ends. Germline CDR1 reads SGHTA; CDR2 reads FQGNSA. The CDR3 sequence: CASSLYGSADTQYF. CDR3 DNA: TGTGCCAGCAGCTTATACGGTAGCGCAGATACGCAGTATTTT. The variable domain in full, with the rest retrieved from reference TRBV7-2 and TRBJ2-3, is GAGVSQSPSNKVTEKGKDVELRCDPISGHTALYWYRQSLGQGLEFLIYFQGNSAPDKSGLPSDRFSAERTGGSVSTLTIQRTQQEDSAVYLCASSLYGSADTQYFGPGTRLTVL.

The sample holds many counts of this clonotype. The J gene is TRBJ2-1, the V gene TRBV7-2; 10 bases align to TRBD2. J lost 7 bases, V lost 3 bases, and 6 bases had no gene match. The length of the CDR3 is 15 residues. Germline assignment: CDR1 SGHTA and CDR2 FQGNSA. For the CDR3, the DNA is TGTGCCAGCAGCTTTAGCGGGGGGCCAGGGAATGAGCAGTTCTTC. It specifies CASSFSGGPGNEQFF.

This clonotype was picked up many times. The CDR3 loop reads CASVGRSNTGELFF. The CDR3 nucleotides are TGTGCCAGCGTGGGTCGGTCGAACACCGGGGAGCTGTTTTTT. The chain recombines TRBV19 with TRBJ2-2; D gene uncertain. CDR3 size: 14 residues. Trimming took off 9 bases at V and 0 bases at J, with 11 bases between the two ends. Germline CDR1 LNHDA, CDR2 SQIVND (reference sequence).

This clonotype was detected ten times or more. The J gene is TRBJ1-5, the V gene TRBV20-1; TRBD1 agrees at 8 bases. CDR1 is DFQATT and CDR2 is SNEGSKA in the germline V gene (reference sequence). J was trimmed by 6 bases and V by 3 bases; bases with no gene match: 10. The CDR3 contains 15 residues. CDR3 bases: TGCAGTGCTAGGCCTGCGGGACAGGATTCTCAGCCCCAGCATTTT. Translating gives CSARPAGQDSQPQHF.

In regard to this clonotype: This likely traces to a read error, being one base from a far larger clone. The chain carries TRBV7-3 and TRBJ1-1, with TRBD1 as a possible D gene (5 bases). Trimming shortened V by 7 bases and J by 5 bases, and 17 bases separated the two germline ends. The CDR3 is 14 amino acids. In germline, CDR1 is SGHTA, CDR2 FQGTGA. The CDR3 sequence is CASIPERGRTEAFF. CDR3 nucleotides: TGTGCCAGCATCCCCGAGAGGGGAAGGACTGAAGCTTTCTTT.

With regard to this clonotype: The likely explanation is a read error, given a far larger clone one base away. The J gene is TRBJ2-7, the V gene TRBV7-2; 10 nucleotides match TRBD2. In germline, CDR1 is SGHTA, CDR2 FQGNSA. The CDR3 has 14 amino acids. V was pared by 3 bases and J by 7 bases, with 6 bases of the junction left unmatched. Here the CDR3 reads CASSFGLADNEQYF. CDR3 DNA sequence: TGTGCCAGCAGCTTTGGACTAGCGGATAATGAGCAGTACTTC.

In this sample, this clonotype turned up once. This chain links TRBV2 with TRBJ2-7; 12 bases fit TRBD2. The germline gives CDR1 SNHLY, CDR2 FYNNEI. Losses at the gene ends were 6 bases for V and 2 bases for J; bases not matched to a gene: 5. This CDR3 region has 15 residues. The CDR3 reads CASRDGTSGPYEQYF. The DNA of the CDR3 is TGTGCCAGCAGAGACGGGACTAGCGGGCCCTACGAGCAGTACTTC.

The rearrangement joins TRBV19 to TRBJ2-7; 8 bases agree with TRBD1. The germline gives CDR1 LNHDA, CDR2 SQIVND (reference sequence). V lost 1 base and J lost 4; bases outside the gene matches: 3. This CDR3 spans 14 amino acids. DNA of the CDR3: TGTGCCAGTAGTATAGGTGGACAGGGTTACGAGCAGTACTTC. Protein sequence: CASSIGGQGYEQYF.

This clonotype has a count of ten or more. V usage is TRBV4-2 and J usage is TRBJ2-2; D call uncertain. Looked up from germline, CDR1 is LGHNA and CDR2 is YNFKEQ. The V end was cut by 4 bases, the J end by 0 bases, with 9 bases between. The CDR3 is 15 residues long. For the CDR3, the DNA is TGTGCCAGCAGCCGTGAGGTGACGAACACCGGGGAGCTGTTTTTT. Protein sequence: CASSREVTNTGELFF.

About this clonotype itself: A far larger clone is one base from this, pointing to a likely read error. V usage is TRBV6-5 and J usage is TRBJ2-5; D gene uncertain. Germline-derived CDR1 and CDR2 are MNHEY and SVGAGI. The CDR3 is 15 amino acids. Deletions cut 4 bases from V and 2 bases from J, with 14 bases between. The CDR3 loop is CASSCSTLRQETQYF. For the CDR3, the DNA is TGTGCCAGCAGTTGCTCGACTCTGAGGCAAGAGACCCAGTACTTC.

This clonotype was detected many times. The chain has TRBV20-1 and TRBJ1-2, with unresolved D. CDR1 and CDR2 from the germline V gene are DFQATT and SNEGSKA (reference sequence). The CDR3 contains 12 residues. V lost 6 bases and J 7 bases, leaving 15 bases between the germline ends. The CDR3 spells CSAPFSAVGYTF. CDR3 DNA: TGCAGTGCACCCTTCTCCGCCGTTGGCTACACCTTC.

This clonotype was detected a few times. The chain employs TRBV30 and TRBJ1-4; TRBD1 matches at 7 bases. This CDR3 region has 16 residues. After removal of 5 bases from V and 0 bases from J, the junction contained 9 bases not matched to a gene. The germline V gene has CDR1 GTSNPN and CDR2 SVGIG (reference sequence). The CDR3 DNA reads as TGTGCCTGGGCCATGGGACAGTCCGCAACTAATGAAAAACTGTTTTTT. This translates into CAWAMGQSATNEKLFF.

This clonotype was counted many times. The chain joins TRBV6-1 to TRBJ2-3, with 8 bases aligning to TRBD2. This CDR3 region has 16 residues. V shed 1 base and J 6 bases; nucleotides not matched to a gene: 9. The V gene's germline CDR1 is MNHNS and CDR2 SASEGT. The CDR3 loop is CASSEVPGGGRDTQYF. The CDR3 DNA is TGTGCCAGCAGTGAAGTTCCGGGGGGGGGACGGGATACGCAGTATTTT.

A few counts support this clonotype. The chain recombines TRBV29-1 with TRBJ2-1; D gene uncertain. With 6 bases removed from V and 0 bases from J, the gap between germline ends came to 12 bases. The CDR3 runs to 14 residues. CDR1 and CDR2 (germline): SQVTM, ANQGSEA. CDR3 sequence reads: CSVIEKSSYNEQFF. The CDR3 DNA reads as TGCAGCGTGATAGAAAAGAGCTCCTACAATGAGCAGTTCTTC.

This clonotype has ten or more counts. This chain connects TRBV6-1 to TRBJ2-2; TRBD1 is a possible D gene (6 bases). The V and J ends lost 6 bases and 2 bases respectively, with 16 bases between them. This CDR3 is 16 amino acids long. Germline-derived CDR1 and CDR2 are MNHNS and SASEGT. CDR3 residues: CASSDLGRGNTGELFF. As DNA, the CDR3 is TGTGCCAGCAGCGACCTGGGCAGGGGTAACACCGGGGAGCTGTTTTTT.

A remark on this clonotype: This may arise from a read error, as a much more abundant clone is one base away. The rearrangement joins TRBV20-1 to TRBJ2-7, with 7 bases that match TRBD1. The CDR3 sequence is 12 residues long. With 5 bases clipped from V and 2 bases from J, the junction kept 3 bases outside the gene matches. Germline V CDR1 and CDR2: DFQATT, SNEGSKA (reference sequence). The CDR3 nucleotides are TGCAGTGCTGGGACAGAGGCCTACGAGCAGTACTTC. It is translated as CSAGTEAYEQYF.

This clonotype was seen ten or more times. The V call is TRBV12-3 or TRBV12-4, the J call TRBJ2-7; TRBD2 might be the D (7 bases). The ends were cut back, 5 bases at V and 0 bases at J, with 17 bases in the middle. The CDR3 runs 16 residues. The CDR3 sequence is CASSDTGTILSYEQYF. The DNA for the CDR3 is TGTGCCAGCAGTGATACAGGGACTATACTCTCCTACGAGCAGTACTTC.

The chain joins TRBV19 to TRBJ1-1; D gene uncertain. V was trimmed by 6 bases and J by 1 base, leaving 6 bases between them. The CDR3 length is 12 residues. Germline V gene sequence: CDR1 LNHDA, CDR2 SQIVND (reference sequence). CDR3 in DNA: TGTGCCAGTAGCGACAAGAACACTGAAGCTTTCTTT. This sequence encodes CASSDKNTEAFF.

This clonotype was observed at least ten times. The chain couples TRBV18 to TRBJ2-5; 13 bases are a match to TRBD2. V gave up 3 bases and J gave up 2 bases; unmatched junction bases: 9. Germline CDR1 KGHSH, CDR2 LQKENI. The CDR3 loop spans 18 amino acids. In DNA form, the CDR3 reads TGTGCCAGCTCACCGGGACTAGCGGGATGGGGCCTTCAAGAGACCCAGTACTTC. It yields the protein CASSPGLAGWGLQETQYF.

Ten or more counts support this clonotype. V and J are TRBV2 and TRBJ2-7, with TRBD2 identical over 13 bases. V gave up 6 bases and J gave up 7 bases; unmatched junction bases: 9. The CDR3 contains 15 residues. Germline CDR1 reads SNHLY; CDR2 reads FYNNEI. This chain's CDR3 is CASRTGLAGDWEQYF. In nucleotides, the CDR3 is TGTGCCAGCAGGACCGGACTAGCGGGAGACTGGGAGCAGTACTTC.

There are many counts of this clonotype. The V gene is TRBV7-8, the J gene TRBJ1-5, with 8 bases that match TRBD1. CDR3 length: 16 amino acids. The germline V gene has CDR1 SGHVS and CDR2 FQNEAQ. Trimming removed 2 bases from V and 3 bases from J; junction bases left unmatched: 6. CDR3 sequence reads: CASSLNRDRYNQPQHF. The CDR3 DNA follows: TGTGCCAGCAGCTTAAACCGGGACAGGTACAATCAGCCCCAGCATTTT.

On this clonotype: A far larger clone differs by one base, so this is likely a read error. No conserved phenylalanine or tryptophan ends this CDR3, so it is likely a read error. V gene TRBV6-2 or TRBV6-3 combines with J gene TRBJ2-3; TRBD2 matches at 9 bases. The CDR3 covers 16 residues. The J segment lost 5 bases and the V segment lost 6 bases, leaving 12 bases of the junction unmatched. Germline V gene data show CDR1 as MNHEY and CDR2 as SVGEGT. The CDR3 sequence: CASSSSAGGRQDTQYL. The CDR3 DNA is TGTGCCAGCAGCTCCTCTGCGGGGGGGCGACAAGATACGCAGTATCTT.